A selection of T cell receptor beta chains follows, all from one sample in a study of CD8 T cells in Susac syndrome. MiXCR, applied by TCRdb to the immunoSEQ multiplex PCR reads, yields one record per CDR3 protein. The table lists about 140,000 distinct CDR3 sequences, over 90% of them singletons. Source material: CD4+ T cells from PBMCs. The receptors shown here come from a human donor with Susac syndrome. Each CDR3 is given with its conserved first and last residue. Each record gives: CDR3 length, V gene, clone size, D gene, J gene, CDR3 protein, CDR3 DNA. D genes are given only for firm matches. A row's size may be missing; if present it is once, few, many or a size class.

len: 16; v_gene: TRBV3-1; abundance: NA; d_gene: TRBD2; j_gene: TRBJ2-5; CDR3aa: CASSSHGAGVLETQYF; CDR3nt: TGTGCCAGCAGCTCCCACGGGGCGGGAGTGCTGGAGACCCAGTACTTC
len: 16; v_gene: TRBV9; abundance: NA; d_gene: TRBD1; j_gene: TRBJ1-2; CDR3aa: CASSVARTGGIYGYTF; CDR3nt: TGTGCCAGCAGCGTAGCCCGGACAGGGGGGATTTATGGCTACACCTTC
len: 11; v_gene: TRBV6-1; abundance: few; d_gene: NA; j_gene: TRBJ2-3; CDR3aa: CASTFLDTQYF; CDR3nt: TGTGCCAGCACTTTCTTAGATACGCAGTATTTT
len: 15; v_gene: TRBV7-2; abundance: NA; d_gene: TRBD2; j_gene: TRBJ2-1; CDR3aa: CASSSLSGSYNEQFF; CDR3nt: TGTGCCAGCAGCTCCCTTAGCGGGAGTTACAATGAGCAGTTCTTC
len: 14; v_gene: TRBV12-3/TRBV12-4; abundance: NA; d_gene: TRBD1; j_gene: TRBJ2-4; CDR3aa: CASTQGVAKNIQYF; CDR3nt: TGTGCCAGCACCCAGGGGGTGGCCAAAAACATTCAGTACTTC
len: 17; v_gene: TRBV7-2; abundance: NA; d_gene: NA; j_gene: TRBJ2-1; CDR3aa: CASSLDNWYSSYNEQFF; CDR3nt: TGTGCCAGCAGCTTAGATAACTGGTACAGCTCCTACAATGAGCAGTTCTTC
len: 16; v_gene: TRBV6-1; abundance: NA; d_gene: NA; j_gene: TRBJ1-1; CDR3aa: CASSQGPLTVNTEAFF; CDR3nt: TGTGCCAGCAGTCAGGGACCTTTAACTGTGAACACTGAAGCTTTCTTT
len: 11; v_gene: TRBV20-1; abundance: NA; d_gene: NA; j_gene: TRBJ2-7; CDR3aa: CSAANTYEQYF; CDR3nt: TGCAGTGCCGCGAATACCTACGAGCAGTACTTC
len: 14; v_gene: TRBV20-1; abundance: NA; d_gene: TRBD2; j_gene: TRBJ2-1; CDR3aa: CSASGSGSYNEQFF; CDR3nt: TGCAGTGCTAGTGGTAGCGGGAGTTACAATGAGCAGTTCTTC
len: 16; v_gene: TRBV15; abundance: NA; d_gene: NA; j_gene: TRBJ2-7; CDR3aa: CATSREGGRGSDEQYF; CDR3nt: TGTGCCACCAGCAGAGAGGGGGGCAGGGGAAGCGACGAGCAGTACTTC
len: 16; v_gene: TRBV28; abundance: NA; d_gene: TRBD2; j_gene: TRBJ2-5; CDR3aa: CASSHASGEDQETQYF; CDR3nt: TGTGCCAGCAGTCATGCTAGCGGGGAGGACCAAGAGACCCAGTACTTC
len: 15; v_gene: TRBV20-1; abundance: NA; d_gene: NA; j_gene: TRBJ2-2; CDR3aa: CSARTGTFDTGELFF; CDR3nt: TGCAGTGCTAGGACCGGGACTTTTGACACCGGGGAGCTGTTTTTT
len: 14; v_gene: TRBV9; abundance: once; d_gene: NA; j_gene: TRBJ2-5; CDR3aa: CASSVAKTQETQYF; CDR3nt: TGTGCCAGCAGCGTAGCTAAGACCCAAGAGACCCAGTACTTC
len: 18; v_gene: TRBV20-1; abundance: NA; d_gene: NA; j_gene: TRBJ2-1; CDR3aa: CSARDPEAFLSSYNEQFF; CDR3nt: TGCAGTGCTAGAGATCCGGAGGCGTTCTTAAGCTCCTACAATGAGCAGTTCTTC
len: 9; v_gene: TRBV3-1; abundance: once; d_gene: NA; j_gene: TRBJ2-1; CDR3aa: CASSQDKFF; CDR3nt: TGTGCCAGCAGCCAAGACAAGTTCTTC
len: 14; v_gene: TRBV11-2; abundance: once; d_gene: TRBD2; j_gene: TRBJ2-1; CDR3aa: CASSLVGGLNEQFF; CDR3nt: TGTGCCAGCAGCTTAGTGGGAGGGCTCAATGAGCAGTTCTTC
len: 12; v_gene: TRBV14; abundance: NA; d_gene: NA; j_gene: TRBJ2-5; CDR3aa: CASSLRVGAQYF; CDR3nt: TGTGCCAGCAGCCTCCGTGTAGGGGCCCAGTACTTC
len: 13; v_gene: TRBV3-1; abundance: NA; d_gene: NA; j_gene: TRBJ1-2; CDR3aa: CASSQGGVSGYTF; CDR3nt: TGTGCCAGCAGCCAGGGTGGGGTGAGCGGCTACACCTTC
len: 18; v_gene: TRBV18; abundance: NA; d_gene: TRBD2; j_gene: TRBJ2-1; CDR3aa: CASSPSWTSGSWYNEQFF; CDR3nt: TGTGCCAGCTCACCGTCCTGGACTAGCGGGAGTTGGTATAATGAGCAGTTCTTC
len: 15; v_gene: TRBV25-1; abundance: NA; d_gene: TRBD2; j_gene: TRBJ2-5; CDR3aa: CASEGTSGGGETQYF; CDR3nt: TGTGCCAGCGAGGGGACTAGCGGGGGGGGAGAGACCCAGTACTTC
len: 12; v_gene: TRBV20-1; abundance: NA; d_gene: NA; j_gene: TRBJ1-2; CDR3aa: CSARGAGYGYTF; CDR3nt: TGCAGTGCTAGGGGGGCCGGCTATGGCTACACCTTC
len: 12; v_gene: TRBV20-1; abundance: NA; d_gene: NA; j_gene: TRBJ1-5; CDR3aa: CSARDRNQPQHF; CDR3nt: TGCAGTGCTAGAGATCGGAATCAGCCCCAGCATTTT
len: 16; v_gene: TRBV7-2; abundance: NA; d_gene: NA; j_gene: TRBJ2-4; CDR3aa: CASSNQGRWGKNIQYF; CDR3nt: TGTGCCAGCAGCAATCAGGGGAGGTGGGGCAAAAACATTCAGTACTTC
len: 12; v_gene: TRBV20-1; abundance: NA; d_gene: NA; j_gene: TRBJ1-5; CDR3aa: CGAWVGDQPQHF; CDR3nt: TGCGGAGCGTGGGTGGGTGATCAGCCCCAGCATTTT
len: 18; v_gene: TRBV28; abundance: NA; d_gene: NA; j_gene: TRBJ2-3; CDR3aa: CASSLSGPLSTGTDTQYF; CDR3nt: TGTGCCAGCAGTTTATCAGGACCACTATCCACCGGCACAGATACGCAGTATTTT
len: 13; v_gene: TRBV7-3; abundance: NA; d_gene: NA; j_gene: TRBJ2-5; CDR3aa: CASSLYQGQTQYF; CDR3nt: TGTGCCAGCAGCTTATATCAGGGTCAGACCCAGTACTTC
len: 12; v_gene: TRBV30; abundance: once; d_gene: NA; j_gene: TRBJ1-1; CDR3aa: CASMRGYTEAFF; CDR3nt: TGTGCCTCGATGAGGGGTTACACTGAAGCTTTCTTT
len: 14; v_gene: TRBV30; abundance: NA; d_gene: TRBD1; j_gene: TRBJ2-2; CDR3aa: CAGDRGATGGELFF; CDR3nt: TGTGCCGGCGACAGGGGCGCGACGGGCGGGGAGCTGTTTTTT
len: 15; v_gene: TRBV4-2; abundance: NA; d_gene: NA; j_gene: TRBJ1-1; CDR3aa: CASSPDQSMNTEAFF; CDR3nt: TGTGCCAGCAGCCCCGACCAAAGCATGAACACTGAAGCTTTCTTT
len: 15; v_gene: TRBV23-1; abundance: NA; d_gene: NA; j_gene: TRBJ2-7; CDR3aa: CASSQGTGSSYEQYF; CDR3nt: TGCGCCAGCAGTCAAGGGACTGGGAGCTCCTACGAGCAGTACTTC
len: 16; v_gene: TRBV20-1; abundance: NA; d_gene: NA; j_gene: TRBJ2-7; CDR3aa: CSAVSRSWGVSYEQYF; CDR3nt: TGCAGTGCTGTATCGCGGTCTTGGGGAGTATCCTACGAGCAGTACTTC
len: 14; v_gene: TRBV30; abundance: NA; d_gene: NA; j_gene: TRBJ2-3; CDR3aa: CAWSRGGFVDTQYF; CDR3nt: TGTGCCTGGTCGCGGGGCGGTTTTGTGGATACGCAGTATTTT
len: 11; v_gene: TRBV29-1; abundance: NA; d_gene: NA; j_gene: TRBJ2-7; CDR3aa: CSVYRHNEQYF; CDR3nt: TGCAGCGTTTATCGACATAACGAGCAGTACTTC
len: 18; v_gene: TRBV20-1; abundance: NA; d_gene: NA; j_gene: TRBJ1-2; CDR3aa: CSARVRQNLGRTLYGYTF; CDR3nt: TGCAGTGCTAGAGTTCGGCAGAACCTGGGACGGACACTTTATGGCTACACCTTC
len: 13; v_gene: TRBV9; abundance: NA; d_gene: NA; j_gene: TRBJ2-3; CDR3aa: CASSVEGADTQYF; CDR3nt: TGTGCCAGCAGCGTAGAGGGGGCAGATACGCAGTATTTT
len: 14; v_gene: TRBV12-3/TRBV12-4; abundance: NA; d_gene: NA; j_gene: TRBJ2-7; CDR3aa: CASSLGGTSYEQYF; CDR3nt: TGTGCCAGCAGTTTAGGCGGTACCTCCTACGAGCAGTACTTC
len: 13; v_gene: TRBV25-1; abundance: NA; d_gene: NA; j_gene: TRBJ1-5; CDR3aa: CASSADGNQPQHF; CDR3nt: TGTGCCAGCAGCGCGGACGGGAATCAGCCCCAGCATTTT
len: 14; v_gene: TRBV9; abundance: NA; d_gene: NA; j_gene: TRBJ2-7; CDR3aa: CASSKTPGTYEQYF; CDR3nt: TGTGCCAGCAGCAAAACCCCGGGGACTTACGAGCAGTACTTC
len: 16; v_gene: TRBV29-1; abundance: NA; d_gene: TRBD2; j_gene: TRBJ2-1; CDR3aa: CSVVASGSWEYNEQFF; CDR3nt: TGCAGCGTTGTGGCTAGCGGGAGTTGGGAGTACAATGAGCAGTTCTTC
len: 14; v_gene: TRBV2; abundance: NA; d_gene: TRBD2; j_gene: TRBJ2-3; CDR3aa: CASSDGIAGGTQYF; CDR3nt: TGTGCCAGCAGTGACGGCATAGCGGGAGGAACGCAGTATTTT
len: 15; v_gene: TRBV2; abundance: NA; d_gene: NA; j_gene: TRBJ2-7; CDR3aa: CASSGKQIYSYEQYF; CDR3nt: TGTGCCAGCAGTGGGAAACAGATTTATTCCTACGAGCAGTACTTC
len: 13; v_gene: TRBV20-1; abundance: NA; d_gene: NA; j_gene: TRBJ2-2; CDR3aa: CSARWVNTGELFF; CDR3nt: TGCAGTGCTAGATGGGTGAACACCGGGGAGCTGTTTTTT
len: 12; v_gene: TRBV6-6; abundance: NA; d_gene: NA; j_gene: TRBJ2-1; CDR3aa: CASSYESAEQFF; CDR3nt: TGTGCCAGCAGTTACGAGAGTGCTGAGCAGTTCTTC
len: 14; v_gene: TRBV20-1; abundance: once; d_gene: TRBD1; j_gene: TRBJ1-5; CDR3aa: CSADRAGDDQPQHF; CDR3nt: TGCAGTGCCGACAGGGCAGGTGACGATCAGCCCCAGCATTTT
len: 10; v_gene: TRBV20-1; abundance: NA; d_gene: NA; j_gene: TRBJ1-1; CDR3aa: CSASDAEAFF; CDR3nt: TGCAGTGCTAGTGATGCTGAAGCTTTCTTT
len: 15; v_gene: TRBV9; abundance: NA; d_gene: TRBD2; j_gene: TRBJ2-7; CDR3aa: CASSVGVGAGTEQYF; CDR3nt: TGTGCCAGCAGCGTAGGAGTGGGAGCGGGAACCGAGCAGTACTTC
len: 15; v_gene: TRBV6-6; abundance: NA; d_gene: NA; j_gene: TRBJ2-5; CDR3aa: CASSYEGLVSETQYF; CDR3nt: TGTGCCAGCAGTTACGAGGGTCTGGTATCGGAGACCCAGTACTTC
len: 15; v_gene: TRBV3-1; abundance: NA; d_gene: TRBD1; j_gene: TRBJ2-1; CDR3aa: CASSQGRDRGNEQFF; CDR3nt: TGTGCCAGCAGCCAAGGCCGGGACAGGGGGAATGAGCAGTTCTTC
len: 16; v_gene: TRBV5-1; abundance: NA; d_gene: NA; j_gene: TRBJ2-2; CDR3aa: CASSLEGDANTGELFF; CDR3nt: TGCGCCAGCAGCTTGGAGGGGGATGCGAACACCGGGGAGCTGTTTTTT
len: 14; v_gene: TRBV20-1; abundance: NA; d_gene: NA; j_gene: TRBJ1-1; CDR3aa: CSAWDVGLRTEAFF; CDR3nt: TGCAGTGCTTGGGACGTCGGTTTACGCACTGAAGCTTTCTTT
len: 14; v_gene: TRBV3-1; abundance: NA; d_gene: NA; j_gene: TRBJ2-2; CDR3aa: CASSGTSSTGELFF; CDR3nt: TGTGCCAGCAGCGGCACCAGTAGCACCGGGGAGCTGTTTTTT
len: 13; v_gene: TRBV20-1; abundance: NA; d_gene: TRBD1; j_gene: TRBJ2-7; CDR3aa: CSVVRDRGHEQYF; CDR3nt: TGCAGTGTTGTCCGGGACAGGGGCCACGAGCAGTACTTC
len: 15; v_gene: TRBV20-1; abundance: NA; d_gene: TRBD2; j_gene: TRBJ2-5; CDR3aa: CSAPGLAANQETQYF; CDR3nt: TGCAGTGCGCCGGGACTAGCGGCAAACCAAGAGACCCAGTACTTC
len: 11; v_gene: TRBV20-1; abundance: once; d_gene: NA; j_gene: TRBJ2-1; CDR3aa: CSATRGDEQFF; CDR3nt: TGCAGTGCTACAAGGGGGGATGAGCAGTTCTTC
len: 12; v_gene: TRBV20-1; abundance: NA; d_gene: TRBD2; j_gene: TRBJ2-5; CDR3aa: CSARTSEETQYF; CDR3nt: TGCAGTGCTAGAACTAGCGAGGAGACCCAGTACTTC
len: 11; v_gene: TRBV29-1; abundance: NA; d_gene: TRBD1; j_gene: TRBJ2-7; CDR3aa: CSVVGGHEQYF; CDR3nt: TGCAGCGTTGTAGGGGGCCACGAGCAGTACTTC
len: 12; v_gene: TRBV6-6; abundance: NA; d_gene: NA; j_gene: TRBJ2-7; CDR3aa: CASRVVPNEQYF; CDR3nt: TGTGCCAGCAGGGTGGTACCTAACGAGCAGTACTTC